What follows is one TCR beta chain and its context. Its antigen is currently unknown. This specimen belongs to a study of CD8 T cells in ankylosing spondylitis. As the method for making TCR beta libraries, quantitative 5'-RACE with molecular barcodes was used. One entry per CDR3 protein, called by TCRdb with MiXCR from the 5' RACE reads. The table records around 540,000 distinct CDR3 sequences, over 9.5% of them present only once. Study findings and constraints: Disease-linked clones reportedly concentrated significantly in matched ankylosing spondylitis synovial fluid. Within ankylosing spondylitis blood, a TCR beta motif made up of seven to nine highly homologous variants appeared to be characteristic. Earlier reports found some motif variants in synovial fluid and blood in reactive arthritis. In peripheral blood, disease-linked CD8+ clones occurred at relatively low frequencies.

Trimming took 7 bases from V and 3 from J; bases not matched to a gene: 4. The CDR3 covers 13 residues. Germline V lookup: CDR1 ENHRY, CDR2 SYGVKD. The sequenced sample consisted of blood, either unsorted or a sorted T cell fraction (not recorded which). This TCR was recovered from a male donor with ankylosing spondylitis. This chain uses TRBV10-3 with TRBJ2-7; 9 bases map to TRBD1. CDR3 nucleotide sequence: TGTGCCATCATGGAGACAGGGGGCTACGAGCAGTACTTC. This gives the protein CAIMETGGYEQYF.